Listed below are T cell receptor beta chains from one sample, sequenced in a study of CD8+ T cells in alopecia areata. The table came from immunoSEQ multiplex PCR; TCRdb's copy has only in-frame clones and leaves some out. Of about 180,000 clones in the sample, less than 75% were seen once. The sample was CD4+ T cells sorted from blood, taken at approximately week 60, from a patient treated with tofacitinib. The receptors originated from a human donor with alopecia areata. Both conserved end residues are part of each CDR3. D genes are given only for firm matches.

TRBV30,NA,TRBJ1-4,CAWSPLTRVGEKLFF
TRBV30,NA,TRBJ2-5,CAWSVGAGIQETQYF
TRBV6-6,NA,TRBJ1-2,CASSTPGARDYGYTF
TRBV7-2,NA,TRBJ1-5,CASSAQGFQPQHF
TRBV29-1,NA,TRBJ2-5,CSVEDQGAAPTQYF
TRBV30,NA,TRBJ2-5,CAWSQTGGRETQYF
TRBV28,NA,TRBJ2-5,CASSSSRHLTRETQYF
TRBV4-2,NA,TRBJ2-5,CASSQVSGVETQYF
TRBV29-1,TRBD1,TRBJ2-7,CSATDRVYEQYF
TRBV6-6,TRBD1,TRBJ2-3,CASSYVGTGATDTQYF
TRBV4-2,NA,TRBJ2-3,CASSQVGGYTDTQYF
TRBV6-5,NA,TRBJ1-5,CASSYSREAQPQHF
TRBV5-6,NA,TRBJ2-7,CASTGRSSYEQYF
TRBV5-1,NA,TRBJ2-5,CASSQQGGETQYF
TRBV30,NA,TRBJ2-5,CAWSNRETQYF
TRBV29-1,NA,TRBJ2-2,CSIRTDQTGELFF
TRBV19,NA,TRBJ2-4,CASSSGAKNIQYF
TRBV20-1,NA,TRBJ1-2,CSALANYGYTF
TRBV29-1,NA,TRBJ1-1,CSPNRDTEAFF
TRBV5-1,NA,TRBJ2-1,CASSLTYSYNEQFF
TRBV29-1,NA,TRBJ1-2,CSVEADGYGYTF
TRBV5-6,NA,TRBJ1-3,CASTSLLVDSGNTIYF
TRBV7-2,TRBD1,TRBJ1-2,CASSTRTGANYGYTF
TRBV5-1,NA,TRBJ2-1,CASTAGLNEQFF
TRBV7-9,NA,TRBJ2-3,CASSPTSAQYF
TRBV20-1,NA,TRBJ1-2,CSPYFQVGYTF
TRBV6-5,NA,TRBJ2-1,CASSYDALRSYNEQFF
TRBV6-5,TRBD1,TRBJ1-2,CASSRTGGLYGYTF
TRBV11-2,NA,TRBJ2-5,CASSLDLFLAETQYF
TRBV30,NA,TRBJ2-7,CAWSVTDSHEQYF
TRBV18,NA,TRBJ2-7,CASSPAGHEQYF
TRBV18,TRBD1,TRBJ1-1,CASSFRTGETEAFF
TRBV6-1,NA,TRBJ2-1,CASSDQGLDNEQFF
TRBV27,TRBD1,TRBJ1-2,CASKGRGLNYGYTF
TRBV7-2,NA,TRBJ1-5,CASSLQGTSNQPQHF
TRBV7-9,NA,TRBJ1-2,CASSYTRWTDYYGYTF
TRBV6-5,NA,TRBJ2-7,CATGGAQRAYEQYF
TRBV7-9,NA,TRBJ2-1,CASSRGTFSYNEQFF
TRBV30,TRBD1,TRBJ1-1,CAWSRKGARIEAFF
TRBV4-2,TRBD2,TRBJ2-5,CASSQDSGVPETQYF
TRBV5-8,NA,TRBJ1-5,CASRTGSGNQPQHF
TRBV5-1,NA,TRBJ1-2,CASSLAQGYGYTF
TRBV29-1,TRBD2,TRBJ2-7,CSLPGGSSYEQYF
TRBV6-6,TRBD1,TRBJ1-2,CASSLRDRVTF
TRBV5-1,NA,TRBJ2-5,CASSLAVVGGTQYF
TRBV27,TRBD1,TRBJ2-7,CASSSSGQGYEQYF